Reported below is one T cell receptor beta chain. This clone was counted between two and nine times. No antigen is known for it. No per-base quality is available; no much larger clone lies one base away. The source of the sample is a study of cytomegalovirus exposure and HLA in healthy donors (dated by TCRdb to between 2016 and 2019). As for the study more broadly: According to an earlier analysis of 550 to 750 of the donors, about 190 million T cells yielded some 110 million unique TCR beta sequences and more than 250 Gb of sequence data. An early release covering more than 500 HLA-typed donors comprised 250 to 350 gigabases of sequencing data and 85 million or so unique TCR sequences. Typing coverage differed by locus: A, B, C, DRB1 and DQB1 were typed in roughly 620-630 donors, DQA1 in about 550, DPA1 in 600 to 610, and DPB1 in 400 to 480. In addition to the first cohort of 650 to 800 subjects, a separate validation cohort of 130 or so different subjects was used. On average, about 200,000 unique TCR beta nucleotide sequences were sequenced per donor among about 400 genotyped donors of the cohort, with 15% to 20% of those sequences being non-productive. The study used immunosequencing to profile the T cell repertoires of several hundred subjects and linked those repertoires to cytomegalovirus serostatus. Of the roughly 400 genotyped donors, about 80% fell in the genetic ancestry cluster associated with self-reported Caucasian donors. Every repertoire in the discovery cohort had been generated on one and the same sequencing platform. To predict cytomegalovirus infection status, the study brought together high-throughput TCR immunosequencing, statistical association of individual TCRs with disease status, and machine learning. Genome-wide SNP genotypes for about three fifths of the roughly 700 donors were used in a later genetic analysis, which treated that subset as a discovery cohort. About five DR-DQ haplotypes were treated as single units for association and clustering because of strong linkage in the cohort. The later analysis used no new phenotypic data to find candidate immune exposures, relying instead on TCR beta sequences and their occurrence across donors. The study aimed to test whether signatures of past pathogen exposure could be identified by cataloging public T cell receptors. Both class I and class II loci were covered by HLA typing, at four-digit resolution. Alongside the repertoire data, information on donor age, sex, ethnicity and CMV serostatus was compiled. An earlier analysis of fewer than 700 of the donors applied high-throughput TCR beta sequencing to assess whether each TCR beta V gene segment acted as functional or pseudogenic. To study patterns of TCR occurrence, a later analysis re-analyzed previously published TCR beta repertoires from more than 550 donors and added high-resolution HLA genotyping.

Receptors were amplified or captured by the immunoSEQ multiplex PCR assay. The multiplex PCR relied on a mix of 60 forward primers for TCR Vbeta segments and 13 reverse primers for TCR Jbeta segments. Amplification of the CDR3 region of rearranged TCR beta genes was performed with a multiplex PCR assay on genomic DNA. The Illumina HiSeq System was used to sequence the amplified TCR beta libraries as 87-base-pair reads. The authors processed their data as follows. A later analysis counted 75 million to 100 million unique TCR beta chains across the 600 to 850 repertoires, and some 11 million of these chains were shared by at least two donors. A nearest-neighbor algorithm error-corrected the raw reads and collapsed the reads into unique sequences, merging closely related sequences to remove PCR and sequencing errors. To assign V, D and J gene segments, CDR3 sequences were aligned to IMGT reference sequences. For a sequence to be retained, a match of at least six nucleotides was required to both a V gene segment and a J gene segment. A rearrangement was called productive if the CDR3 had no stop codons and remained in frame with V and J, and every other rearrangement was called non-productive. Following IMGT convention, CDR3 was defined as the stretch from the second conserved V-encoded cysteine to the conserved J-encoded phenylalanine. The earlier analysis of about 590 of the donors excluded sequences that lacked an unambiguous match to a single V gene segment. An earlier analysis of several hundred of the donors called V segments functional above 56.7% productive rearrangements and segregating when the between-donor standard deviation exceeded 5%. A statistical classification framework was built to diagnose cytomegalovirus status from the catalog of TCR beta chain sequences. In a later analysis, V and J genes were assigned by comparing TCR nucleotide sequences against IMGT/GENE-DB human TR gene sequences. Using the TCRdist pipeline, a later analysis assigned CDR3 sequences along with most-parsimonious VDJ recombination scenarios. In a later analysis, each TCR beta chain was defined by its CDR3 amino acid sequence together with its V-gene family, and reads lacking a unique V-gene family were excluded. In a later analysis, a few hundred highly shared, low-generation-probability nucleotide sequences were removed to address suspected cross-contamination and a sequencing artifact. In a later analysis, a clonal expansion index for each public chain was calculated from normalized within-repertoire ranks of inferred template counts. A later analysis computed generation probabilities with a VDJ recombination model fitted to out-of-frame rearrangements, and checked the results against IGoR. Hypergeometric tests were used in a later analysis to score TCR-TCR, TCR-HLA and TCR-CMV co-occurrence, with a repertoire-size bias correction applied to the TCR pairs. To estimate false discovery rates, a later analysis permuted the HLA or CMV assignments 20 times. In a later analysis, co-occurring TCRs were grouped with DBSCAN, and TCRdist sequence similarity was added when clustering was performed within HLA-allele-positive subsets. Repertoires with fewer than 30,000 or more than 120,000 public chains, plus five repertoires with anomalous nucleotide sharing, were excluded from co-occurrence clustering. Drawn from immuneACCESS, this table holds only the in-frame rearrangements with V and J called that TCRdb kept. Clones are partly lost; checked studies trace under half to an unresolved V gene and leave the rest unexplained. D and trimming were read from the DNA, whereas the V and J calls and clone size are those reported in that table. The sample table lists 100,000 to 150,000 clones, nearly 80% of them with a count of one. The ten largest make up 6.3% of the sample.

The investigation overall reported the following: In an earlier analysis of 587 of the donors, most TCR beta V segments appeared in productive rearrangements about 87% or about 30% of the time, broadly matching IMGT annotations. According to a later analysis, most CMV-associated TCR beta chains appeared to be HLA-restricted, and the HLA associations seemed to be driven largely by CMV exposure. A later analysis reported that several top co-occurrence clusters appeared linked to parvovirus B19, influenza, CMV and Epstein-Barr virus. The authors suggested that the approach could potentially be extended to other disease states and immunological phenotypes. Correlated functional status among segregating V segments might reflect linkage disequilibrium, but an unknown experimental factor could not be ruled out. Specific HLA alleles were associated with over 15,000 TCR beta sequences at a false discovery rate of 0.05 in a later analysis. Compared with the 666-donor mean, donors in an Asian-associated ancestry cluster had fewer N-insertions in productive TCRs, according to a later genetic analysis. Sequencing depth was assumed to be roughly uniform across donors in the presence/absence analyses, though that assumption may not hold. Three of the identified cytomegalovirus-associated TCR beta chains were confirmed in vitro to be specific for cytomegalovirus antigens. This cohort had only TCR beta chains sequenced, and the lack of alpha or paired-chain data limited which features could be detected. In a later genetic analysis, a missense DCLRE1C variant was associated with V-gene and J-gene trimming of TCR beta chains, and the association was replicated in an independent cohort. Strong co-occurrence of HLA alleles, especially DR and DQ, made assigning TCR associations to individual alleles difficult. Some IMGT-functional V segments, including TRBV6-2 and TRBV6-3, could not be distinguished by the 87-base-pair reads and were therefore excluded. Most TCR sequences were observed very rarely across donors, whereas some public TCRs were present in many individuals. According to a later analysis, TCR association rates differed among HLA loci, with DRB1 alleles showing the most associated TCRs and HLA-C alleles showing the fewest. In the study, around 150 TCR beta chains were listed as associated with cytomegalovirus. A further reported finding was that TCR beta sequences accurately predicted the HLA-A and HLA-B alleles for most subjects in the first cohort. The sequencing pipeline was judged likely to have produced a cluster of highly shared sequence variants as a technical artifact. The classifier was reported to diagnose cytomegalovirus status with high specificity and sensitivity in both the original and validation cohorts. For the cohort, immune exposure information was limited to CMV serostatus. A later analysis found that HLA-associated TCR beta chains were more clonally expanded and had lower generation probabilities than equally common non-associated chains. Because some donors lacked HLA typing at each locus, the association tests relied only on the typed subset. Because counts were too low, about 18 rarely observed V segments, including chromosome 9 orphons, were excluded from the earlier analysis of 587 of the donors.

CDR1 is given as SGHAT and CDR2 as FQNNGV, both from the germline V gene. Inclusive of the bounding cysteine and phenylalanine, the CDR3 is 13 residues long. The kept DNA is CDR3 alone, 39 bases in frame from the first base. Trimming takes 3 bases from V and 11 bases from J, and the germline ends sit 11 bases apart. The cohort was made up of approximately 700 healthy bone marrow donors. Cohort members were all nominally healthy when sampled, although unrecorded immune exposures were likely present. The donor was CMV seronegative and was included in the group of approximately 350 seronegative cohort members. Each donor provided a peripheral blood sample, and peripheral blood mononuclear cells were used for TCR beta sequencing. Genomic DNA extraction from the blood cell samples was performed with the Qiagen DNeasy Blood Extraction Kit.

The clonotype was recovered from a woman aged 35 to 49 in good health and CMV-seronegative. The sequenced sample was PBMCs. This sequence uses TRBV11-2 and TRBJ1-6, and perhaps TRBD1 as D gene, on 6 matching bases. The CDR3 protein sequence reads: CASSLEPGAPLHF. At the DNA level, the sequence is TGTGCCAGCAGCTTGGAACCAGGGGCACCCCTCCACTTT.